Each of the 12 T cell receptor beta chains below was sequenced from the same sample in a study of cytomegalovirus exposure and HLA in healthy donors. Vbeta (60) and Jbeta (13) primers were used in the PCR. Produced via immunoSEQ multiplex PCR; TCRdb's table is partial and in-frame only. The table includes about 190,000 clones, roughly 81% detected once. The material sequenced was PBMCs. The source is a woman aged 25 to 39 in good health and CMV-seropositive.

The chain carries TRBV27 and TRBJ1-1, with TRBD1 as a possible D gene (5 bases). CDR3 length: 14 amino acids. V shed 3 bases and J shed 6 bases, with 14 bases lying between them. Germline CDR1 reads MNHEY; CDR2 reads SMNVEV (reference sequence). The CDR3 protein is CASSFTAPGPEAFF. The CDR3 nucleotides read TGTGCCAGCAGTTTTACGGCCCCAGGGCCTGAAGCTTTCTTT.

The chain employs TRBV6-6 and TRBJ2-7, with D possibly matching TRBD2 (6 bases). V was cut by 5 bases and J by 1 base, with 15 bases left in between. The CDR3 is made up of 15 amino acids. Germline V lookup: CDR1 MNHNY, CDR2 SVGAGI (reference sequence). CDR3 in DNA: TGTGCCAGCAGTCTAGGTGGGGGGAAATCCTACGAGCAGTACTTC. Translation gives CASSLGGGKSYEQYF.

This rearrangement joins TRBV7-6 to TRBJ1-6; 10 bases are a match to TRBD1. V lost 4 bases and J lost 14; bases outside the gene matches: 11. The germline V gene encodes CDR1 SGHVS and CDR2 FNYEAQ. This CDR3 has 15 residues. CDR3 protein: CASSYSGTGVSSLHF. CDR3 DNA: TGTGCCAGCAGCTACTCCGGGACAGGGGTTTCGTCCCTCCACTTT. Full variable domain (remainder filled in from reference TRBV7-6 and TRBJ1-6): GAGVSQSPRYKVTKRGQDVALRCDPISGHVSLYWYRQALGQGPEFLTYFNYEAQQDKSGLPNDRFSAERPEGSISTLTIQRTEQRDSAMYRCASSYSGTGVSSLHFGNGTRLTVT.

For this clone: Germline is not matched at one junction end, which may reflect a read error. This CDR3 is also generated by other DNA sequences in the sample. This chain connects TRBV18 to TRBJ1-1; D ambiguous. This CDR3 has 15 amino acids. Germline loops: CDR1 KGHSH, CDR2 LQKENI. CDR3 sequence reads: CASSPPTGVRTEAFF. The CDR3 region has the DNA TGTGCCAGCTCACCACCTACCGGGGTTCGGACTGAAGCTTTCTTC.

The gene calls are TRBV29-1 and TRBJ2-1; 10 nucleotides line up with TRBD2. Losses at the gene ends were 5 bases for V and 5 bases for J; bases not matched to a gene: 3. The CDR3 loop spans 13 amino acids. In germline, CDR1 is SQVTM, CDR2 ANQGSEA. The CDR3 loop is CSVPTSGNNEQFF. DNA of the CDR3: TGCAGCGTTCCAACTAGCGGGAACAATGAGCAGTTCTTC.

V gene TRBV10-1 combines with J gene TRBJ2-3, with TRBD2 identical over 8 bases. V shed 3 bases and J 4 bases; nucleotides not matched to a gene: 9. The CDR3 has 16 amino acids. Germline V gene lookup returns CDR1 WNHNN and CDR2 SYGVQD (reference sequence). CDR3: CASSEPGSGTPDTQYF. For the CDR3, the DNA is TGCGCCAGCAGTGAACCGGGTAGCGGGACCCCAGATACGCAGTATTTT.

The genes are TRBV2 and TRBJ1-1, with D possibly TRBD1 on 6 matching bases. The germline V gene has CDR1 SNHLY and CDR2 FYNNEI. CDR3 size: 16 residues. V lost 6 bases to trimming and J lost 1 base, with 18 bases between them. CDR3 DNA sequence: TGTGCCAGCAGCTTCAACGCCCAGACAGGGAACACTGAAGCTTTCTTT. Protein: CASSFNAQTGNTEAFF.

The rearrangement joins TRBV5-1 to TRBJ2-1; 10 nucleotides match TRBD2. Germline V gene data show CDR1 as SGHRS and CDR2 as YFSETQ. The CDR3 loop spans 14 amino acids. Trimming cost V 1 base and J 6 bases; bases outside gene matches: 1. The CDR3 DNA is TGCGCCAGCAGCTTGCCTAGCGGGAGCAATGAGCAGTTCTTC. Its protein is CASSLPSGSNEQFF. The whole variable domain, filled in from reference TRBV5-1 and TRBJ2-1, reads KAGVTQTPRYLIKTRGQQVTLSCSPISGHRSVSWYQQTPGQGLQFLFEYFSETQRNKGNFPGRFSGRQFSNSRSEMNVSTLELGDSALYLCASSLPSGSNEQFFGPGTRLTVL.

This rearrangement joins TRBV19 to TRBJ1-2; D remains ambiguous. Germline values: CDR1 LNHDA, CDR2 SQIVND (reference sequence). The CDR3 spans 13 residues. The V and J ends lost 7 bases and 2 bases respectively, with 11 bases between them. The CDR3 protein is CASNPTENYGYTF. The CDR3 bases are TGTGCCAGTAACCCTACAGAGAACTATGGCTACACCTTC.

This chain connects TRBV7-9 to TRBJ2-7, with 11 nucleotides matching TRBD1. The CDR3 sequence is 14 residues long. V lost 5 bases to trimming and J lost 9 bases; unmatched junction nucleotides: 9. CDR1 and CDR2 from the germline V gene are SEHNR and FQNEAQ (reference sequence). The CDR3 DNA follows: TGTGCCAGCAGCCCGGGACAGGGGGGAGTTGGGCAGTACTTC. Its protein product is CASSPGQGGVGQYF.

This chain links TRBV4-1 with TRBJ2-1; the match to TRBD2 covers 10 bases. The CDR3 has 16 amino acids. CDR1 and CDR2 from the germline V gene are MGHRA and YSYEKL. V gave up 6 bases and J gave up 3 bases; unmatched junction bases: 8. The DNA of the CDR3 is TGCGCCAGCAGACCCCCCGGGACTAGCGACTACAATGAGCAGTTCTTC. Amino acids: CASRPPGTSDYNEQFF.

The chain couples TRBV27 to TRBJ2-1; 7 nucleotides align to TRBD2. The CDR3 contains 12 residues. CDR1 and CDR2 (germline): MNHEY, SMNVEV (reference sequence). Unmatched junction bases numbered 1, after V lost 4 bases and J lost 7 bases. CDR3 in DNA: TGTGCCAGCAGTTCCGGGAGGAATGAGCAGTTCTTC. Translated: CASSSGRNEQFF.